This T cell receptor beta chain comes out of a study of T cells in tuberculosis. Study findings and constraints: Smaller distances to GMM-specific TCRs suggested their expansion in active tuberculosis. The TCR-beta difference was not significant; alpha differences partly reflected length.

As for time point: new active TB diagnosis, blood taken before or within 7 days of starting treatment. HIV-seronegative South African adults aged 18 years or older had newly diagnosed active tuberculosis. Positive smear microscopy and/or M. tuberculosis culture confirmed active disease. The CDR3 loop spans 15 amino acids. Germline CDR1 reads MDHEN; CDR2 reads SYDVKM. The trim removed 3 bases at V and 4 bases at J, leaving 5 bases unmatched. As for this clone: Antigen: not known.

Produced via immunoSEQ multiplex PCR; TCRdb's table is partial and in-frame only. The sample consists of about 34,000 clones, more than 85% of them appearing once. The chain recombines TRBV28 with TRBJ2-5; 10 bases line up with TRBD1. The clonotype comes from an adult with tuberculosis. Specimen: PBMCs, collected at tuberculosis diagnosis. CDR3 sequence: CASSLPGQGLETQYF. The CDR3, as DNA: TGTGCCAGCAGTTTGCCGGGACAGGGGTTAGAGACCCAGTACTTC.